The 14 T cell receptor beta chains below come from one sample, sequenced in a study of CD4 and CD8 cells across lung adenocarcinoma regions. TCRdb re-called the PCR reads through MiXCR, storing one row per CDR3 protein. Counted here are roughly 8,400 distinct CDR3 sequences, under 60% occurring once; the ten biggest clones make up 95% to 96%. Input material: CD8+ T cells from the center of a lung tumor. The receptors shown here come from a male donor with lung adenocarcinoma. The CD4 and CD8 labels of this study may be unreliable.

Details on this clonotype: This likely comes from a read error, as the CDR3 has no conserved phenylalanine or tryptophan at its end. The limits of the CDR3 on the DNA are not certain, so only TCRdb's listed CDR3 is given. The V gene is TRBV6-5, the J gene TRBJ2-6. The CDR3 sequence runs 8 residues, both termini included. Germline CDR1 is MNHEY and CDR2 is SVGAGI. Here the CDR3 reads CASSYSTL.

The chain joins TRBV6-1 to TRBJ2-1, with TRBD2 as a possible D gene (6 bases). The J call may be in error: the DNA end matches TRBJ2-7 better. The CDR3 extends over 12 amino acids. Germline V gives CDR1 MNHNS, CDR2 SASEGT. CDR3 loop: CASSKRVYEQYF. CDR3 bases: TGTGCCAGCAGTAAGCGGGTTTACGAGCAGTACTTC.

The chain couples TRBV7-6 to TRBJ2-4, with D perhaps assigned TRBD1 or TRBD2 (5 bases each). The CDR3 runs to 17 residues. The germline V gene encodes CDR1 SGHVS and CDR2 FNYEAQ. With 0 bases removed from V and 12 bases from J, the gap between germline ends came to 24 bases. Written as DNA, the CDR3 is TGTGCCAGCAGCTTAGCCGTGGCGCTGGGAGCCGAGGACACTCAGTACTTC. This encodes CASSLAVALGAEDTQYF.

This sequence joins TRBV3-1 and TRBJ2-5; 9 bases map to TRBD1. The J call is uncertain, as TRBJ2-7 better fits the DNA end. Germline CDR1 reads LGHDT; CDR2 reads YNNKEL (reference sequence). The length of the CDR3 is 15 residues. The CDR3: CASSLFRDRDYEQYF. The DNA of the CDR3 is TGTGCCAGCAGCCTTTTCCGGGACAGGGACTACGAGCAGTACTTC.

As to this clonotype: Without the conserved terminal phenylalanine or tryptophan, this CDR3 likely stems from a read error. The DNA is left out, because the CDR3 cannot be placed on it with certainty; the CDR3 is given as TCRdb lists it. CDR3 loop: CASSETSG. The chain is built from TRBV6-1 and TRBJ2-6; the DNA was not used to check the table's D call, TRBD2. Germline CDR1 is MNHNS and CDR2 is SASEGT. The CDR3 adds up to 8 amino acids, both ends counted.

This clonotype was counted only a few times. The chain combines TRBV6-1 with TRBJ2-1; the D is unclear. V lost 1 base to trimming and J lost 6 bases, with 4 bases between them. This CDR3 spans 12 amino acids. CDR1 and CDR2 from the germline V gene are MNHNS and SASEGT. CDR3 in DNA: TGTGCCAGCAGTGAAGTAGGCAATGAGCAGTTCTTC. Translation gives CASSEVGNEQFF.

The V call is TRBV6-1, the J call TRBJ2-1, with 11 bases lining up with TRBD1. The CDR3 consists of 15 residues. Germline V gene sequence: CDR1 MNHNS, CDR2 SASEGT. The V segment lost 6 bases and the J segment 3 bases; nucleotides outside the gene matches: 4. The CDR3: CASSPGTGGYNEQFF. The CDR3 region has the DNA TGTGCCAGCAGCCCCGGGACAGGGGGCTACAATGAGCAGTTCTTC.

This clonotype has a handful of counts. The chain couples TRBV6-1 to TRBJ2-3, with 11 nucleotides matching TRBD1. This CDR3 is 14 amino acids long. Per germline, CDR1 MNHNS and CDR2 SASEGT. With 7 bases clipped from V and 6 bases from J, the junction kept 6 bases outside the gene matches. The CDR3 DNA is TGTGCCAGCAAGCGGACAGGGGGCGAGGATACGCAGTATTTT. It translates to CASKRTGGEDTQYF.

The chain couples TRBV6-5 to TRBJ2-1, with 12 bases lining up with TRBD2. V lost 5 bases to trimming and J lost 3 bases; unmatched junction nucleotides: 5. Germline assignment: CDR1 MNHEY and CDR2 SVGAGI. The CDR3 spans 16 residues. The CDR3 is CASSTRTSGNYNEQFF. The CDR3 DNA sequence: TGTGCCAGCAGTACTAGGACTAGCGGGAACTACAATGAGCAGTTCTTC.

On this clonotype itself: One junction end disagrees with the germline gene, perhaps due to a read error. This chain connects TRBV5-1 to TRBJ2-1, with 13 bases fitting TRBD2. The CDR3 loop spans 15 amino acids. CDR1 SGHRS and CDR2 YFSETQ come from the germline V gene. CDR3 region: CASSSTGTSGNERFF. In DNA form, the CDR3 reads TGCGCCAGCAGCTCAACCGGGACTAGCGGGAATGAGCGGTTCTTC.

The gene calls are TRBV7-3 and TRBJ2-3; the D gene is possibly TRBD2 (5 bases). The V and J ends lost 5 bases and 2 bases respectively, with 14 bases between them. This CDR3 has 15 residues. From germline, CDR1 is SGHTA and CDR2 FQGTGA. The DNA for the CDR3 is TGTGCCAGCAGCCCCGGCCCCGGGGACACAGATACGCAGTATTTT. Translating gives CASSPGPGDTDTQYF.

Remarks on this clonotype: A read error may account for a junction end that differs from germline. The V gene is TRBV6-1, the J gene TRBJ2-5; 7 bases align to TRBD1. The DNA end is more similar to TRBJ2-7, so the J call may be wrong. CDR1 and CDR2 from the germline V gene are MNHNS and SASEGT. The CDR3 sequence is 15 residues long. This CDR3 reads CASSKAGGSSGEQYF. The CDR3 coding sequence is TGTGCCAGCAGTAAAGCAGGGGGATCTTCGGGCGAGCAGTACTTC.

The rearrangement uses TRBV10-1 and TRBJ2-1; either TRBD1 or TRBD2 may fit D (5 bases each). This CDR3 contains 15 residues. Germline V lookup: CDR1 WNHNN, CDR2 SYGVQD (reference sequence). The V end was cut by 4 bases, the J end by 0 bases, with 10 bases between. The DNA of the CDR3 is TGCGCCAGCAGTGTTGAGGGGCTCTCCTACAATGAGCAGTTCTTC. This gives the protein CASSVEGLSYNEQFF.

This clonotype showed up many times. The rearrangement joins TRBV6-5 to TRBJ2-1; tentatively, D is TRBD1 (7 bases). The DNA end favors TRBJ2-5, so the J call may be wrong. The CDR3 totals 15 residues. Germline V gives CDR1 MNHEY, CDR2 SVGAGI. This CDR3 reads CASSYGQGGLETQYF. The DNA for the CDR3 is TGTGCCAGCAGTTACGGGCAGGGGGGACTTGAGACCCAGTACTTC.